This TCR beta chain was captured in a study of glioma-infiltrating T cells after dendritic cell vaccination. Study in general: Samples are from glioblastoma patients in Phase I and II dendritic cell vaccine trials.

Study-wide findings and caveats: Patients with more pretreatment TILs had longer time to progression and survival.

A remark on this clone: The antigen is not known.

The table came from immunoSEQ multiplex PCR; TCRdb's copy has only in-frame clones and leaves some out. The repertoire holds roughly 82,000 clones, with 85% to 90% as singletons. The V end was cut by 0 bases, the J end by 1 base, with 6 bases between. Germline lookup yields CDR1 LGHNT and CDR2 FRNRAP. There are 15 residues in the CDR3. The J gene is TRBJ2-2, the V gene TRBV12-5; a weak D match, TRBD2 (5 bases). The receptor comes from a human donor with glioblastoma. Sequenced material: blood, taken before dendritic cell vaccination. The CDR3 spells CASGLVLGNTGELFF. The DNA of the CDR3 is TGTGCTAGTGGTTTGGTACTAGGGAACACCGGGGAGCTGTTTTTT.